A selection of T cell receptor beta chains follows, all from one sample in a study of cytomegalovirus exposure and HLA in healthy donors. Libraries were prepared by immunoSEQ multiplex PCR; TCRdb keeps only in-frame clonotypes and omits some of them. The sample has 250,000 or so clones; around 85% are singletons. Sequenced material: PBMCs. These receptors were obtained from a human donor in good health. The CDR3 runs from the conserved cysteine through the conserved F or W. Each record gives: J gene, clone size, D gene, V gene, CDR3 DNA, CDR3 protein. A D gene is named only where the DNA matches it firmly. Expanded clones are given a class, and other clones once, few, many or no size at all.

j_call: TRBJ2-2; clone_size: .; d_call: TRBD2; v_call: TRBV6-5; cdr3_nt: TGTGCCAGCAGTCCCGGACTAGCCGGGGCCGGGGAGCTGTTTTTT; cdr3_aa: CASSPGLAGAGELFF
j_call: TRBJ2-7; clone_size: .; d_call: TRBD1; v_call: TRBV15; cdr3_nt: TGTGCCACCACCAGTGACAGGGCGGGCTCCTACGAGCAGTACTTC; cdr3_aa: CATTSDRAGSYEQYF
j_call: TRBJ1-4; clone_size: .; d_call: TRBD1; v_call: TRBV7-9; cdr3_nt: TGTTCCAGCAGCTTAGGACAGGGTAGAGAAAAACTGTTTTTT; cdr3_aa: CSSSLGQGREKLFF
j_call: TRBJ1-2; clone_size: .; d_call: TRBD1; v_call: TRBV4-2; cdr3_nt: TGTGCCAGCAGCCAAGCTTCCAGGGGGCGATACACCTTC; cdr3_aa: CASSQASRGRYTF
j_call: TRBJ2-7; clone_size: once; d_call: TRBD1; v_call: TRBV5-1; cdr3_nt: TGCGCCAGCAGTACAAGACAGGGATGGGCCTACGAGCAGTACTTC; cdr3_aa: CASSTRQGWAYEQYF
j_call: TRBJ2-1; clone_size: once; d_call: TRBD2; v_call: TRBV27; cdr3_nt: TGTGCCAGCAGTTTATCAGGGACTAGCGGGAATGAGCAGTTCTTC; cdr3_aa: CASSLSGTSGNEQFF
j_call: TRBJ2-5; clone_size: .; d_call: TRBD2; v_call: TRBV7-3; cdr3_nt: TGTGCCAGCAGCTTATCAGGCGGGAGGGCCGGGTTATGGCAAGAGACCCAGTACTTC; cdr3_aa: CASSLSGGRAGLWQETQYF
j_call: TRBJ2-3; clone_size: .; d_call: TRBD2; v_call: TRBV7-6; cdr3_nt: TGTGCCGGGGGGACTAGCGGGACTAGCACAGATACGCAGTATTTT; cdr3_aa: CAGGTSGTSTDTQYF
j_call: TRBJ2-1; clone_size: .; d_call: TRBD2; v_call: TRBV10-3; cdr3_nt: TGTGCCATCGGCAGACTAGCGGGAGGCCACAATGAGCAGTTCTTC; cdr3_aa: CAIGRLAGGHNEQFF
j_call: TRBJ1-2; clone_size: few; d_call: .; v_call: TRBV10-3; cdr3_nt: TGTGCCATCAGTGAGGCGGACACAAGATATGGCTACACCTTC; cdr3_aa: CAISEADTRYGYTF
j_call: TRBJ2-7; clone_size: .; d_call: TRBD2; v_call: TRBV28; cdr3_nt: TGTGCCAGCAGTTTAACTAGCGGGAGGGATGAACCGGCCTCCTACGAGCAGTACTTC; cdr3_aa: CASSLTSGRDEPASYEQYF
j_call: TRBJ2-1; clone_size: .; d_call: TRBD1; v_call: TRBV7-6; cdr3_nt: TGTGCCAGCAGCTTACGACGGGACAGGGGTAATGAGCAGTTCTTC; cdr3_aa: CASSLRRDRGNEQFF
j_call: TRBJ2-1; clone_size: .; d_call: .; v_call: TRBV25-1; cdr3_nt: TGTGCCAGCAGCGGGGGGCCTTACAATGAGCAGTTCTTC; cdr3_aa: CASSGGPYNEQFF
j_call: TRBJ2-7; clone_size: .; d_call: .; v_call: TRBV9; cdr3_nt: TGTGCCAGCAGCCCGGACGCGGGGAGGAACTTCTACGAGCAGTACTTC; cdr3_aa: CASSPDAGRNFYEQYF
j_call: TRBJ2-3; clone_size: .; d_call: .; v_call: TRBV9; cdr3_nt: TGTGCCAGCAGCGTATCTAACAGGGCGGATACGCAGTATTTT; cdr3_aa: CASSVSNRADTQYF
j_call: TRBJ1-1; clone_size: .; d_call: .; v_call: TRBV27; cdr3_nt: TGTGCCAGCAGTTGGGGGGGAGCGGCGGACACTGAAGCTTTCTTT; cdr3_aa: CASSWGGAADTEAFF
j_call: TRBJ2-3; clone_size: .; d_call: .; v_call: TRBV9; cdr3_nt: TGTGCCAGCAGCGTCGGGAGTCGAGATACGCAGTATTTT; cdr3_aa: CASSVGSRDTQYF
j_call: TRBJ2-3; clone_size: .; d_call: .; v_call: TRBV6-5; cdr3_nt: TGTGCCAGCAGTTCCCTCGCTCGTCAGGATACGCAGTATTTT; cdr3_aa: CASSSLARQDTQYF
j_call: TRBJ2-3; clone_size: .; d_call: .; v_call: TRBV9; cdr3_nt: TGTGCCAGCAGCTCAAAGACAGGCACAGATACGCAGTATTTT; cdr3_aa: CASSSKTGTDTQYF
j_call: TRBJ2-2; clone_size: .; d_call: TRBD2; v_call: TRBV19; cdr3_nt: TGTGCCAGTAGTATCCCTGGCGGGGGGTCCAACACCGGGGAGCTGTTTTTT; cdr3_aa: CASSIPGGGSNTGELFF
j_call: TRBJ2-7; clone_size: .; d_call: .; v_call: TRBV27; cdr3_nt: TGTGCCAGCAGTCCGCGACCAAGGGAGCCCTTTTGGCAGTACTTC; cdr3_aa: CASSPRPREPFWQYF
j_call: TRBJ2-7; clone_size: .; d_call: TRBD2; v_call: TRBV6-5; cdr3_nt: TGTGCCAGCAGCCAGCTAGCGGGAGGTTACGAGCAGTACTTC; cdr3_aa: CASSQLAGGYEQYF
j_call: TRBJ2-7; clone_size: .; d_call: TRBD2; v_call: TRBV7-8; cdr3_nt: TGTGCCAGCAGCTTGATAGCGGGAATCTACGAGCAGTACTTC; cdr3_aa: CASSLIAGIYEQYF
j_call: TRBJ1-1; clone_size: .; d_call: TRBD1; v_call: TRBV7-2; cdr3_nt: TGTGCCAGCAGCTCGGGACAGGGTATCGGTGAAGCTTTCTTT; cdr3_aa: CASSSGQGIGEAFF